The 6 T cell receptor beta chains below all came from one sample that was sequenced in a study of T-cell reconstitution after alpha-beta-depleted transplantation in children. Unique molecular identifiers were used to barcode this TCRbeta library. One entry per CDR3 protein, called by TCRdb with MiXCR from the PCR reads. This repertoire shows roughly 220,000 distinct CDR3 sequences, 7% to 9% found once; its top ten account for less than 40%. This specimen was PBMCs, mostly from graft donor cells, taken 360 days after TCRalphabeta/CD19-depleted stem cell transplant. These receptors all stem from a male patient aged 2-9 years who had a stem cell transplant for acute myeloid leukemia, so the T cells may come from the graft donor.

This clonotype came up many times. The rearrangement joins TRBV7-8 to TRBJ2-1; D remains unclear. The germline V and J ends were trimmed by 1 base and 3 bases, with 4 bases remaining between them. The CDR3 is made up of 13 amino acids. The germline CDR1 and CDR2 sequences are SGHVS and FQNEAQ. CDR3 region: CASSLEYYNEQFF. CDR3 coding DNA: TGTGCCAGCAGCTTAGAGTACTACAATGAGCAGTTCTTC.

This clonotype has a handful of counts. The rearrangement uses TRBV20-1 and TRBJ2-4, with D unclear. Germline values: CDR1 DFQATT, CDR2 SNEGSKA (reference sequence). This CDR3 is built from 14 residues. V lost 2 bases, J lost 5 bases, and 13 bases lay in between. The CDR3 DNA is TGCAGTGCTAGAAGACCAAGCCCCCAAAACATTCAGTACTTC. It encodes CSARRPSPQNIQYF.

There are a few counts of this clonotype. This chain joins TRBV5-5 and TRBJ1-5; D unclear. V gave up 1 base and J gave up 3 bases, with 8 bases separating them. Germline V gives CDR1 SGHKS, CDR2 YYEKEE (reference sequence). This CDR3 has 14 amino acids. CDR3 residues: CASSLQHINQPQHF. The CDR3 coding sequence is TGTGCCAGCAGCTTGCAGCACATCAATCAGCCCCAGCATTTT. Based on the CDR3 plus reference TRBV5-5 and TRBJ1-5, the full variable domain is DAGVTQSPTHLIKTRGQQVTLRCSPISGHKSVSWYQQVLGQGPQFIFQYYEKEERGRGNFPDRFSARQFPNYSSELNVNALLLGDSALYLCASSLQHINQPQHFGDGTRLSIL.

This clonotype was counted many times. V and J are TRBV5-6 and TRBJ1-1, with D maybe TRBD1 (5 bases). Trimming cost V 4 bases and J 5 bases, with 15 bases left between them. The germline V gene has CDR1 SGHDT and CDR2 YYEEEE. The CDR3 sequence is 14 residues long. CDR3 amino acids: CASSQTTRDTEAFF. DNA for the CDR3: TGTGCCAGCAGCCAAACCACCAGGGATACTGAAGCTTTCTTT.

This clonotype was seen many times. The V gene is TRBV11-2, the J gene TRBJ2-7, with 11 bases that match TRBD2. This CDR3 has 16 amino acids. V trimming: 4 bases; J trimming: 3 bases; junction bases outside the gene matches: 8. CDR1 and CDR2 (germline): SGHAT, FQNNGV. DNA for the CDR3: TGTGCCAGCAGCTCGCTCACTAGCGGGAGACACTACGAGCAGTACTTC. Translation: CASSSLTSGRHYEQYF.

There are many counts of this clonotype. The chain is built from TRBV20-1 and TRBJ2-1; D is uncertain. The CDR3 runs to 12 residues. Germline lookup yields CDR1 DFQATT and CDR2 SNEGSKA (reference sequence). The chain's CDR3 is CRAGRSYNEQFF. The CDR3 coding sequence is TGCAGGGCTGGACGTTCCTACAATGAGCAGTTCTTC.